This T cell receptor (beta chain) was profiled in a study of blood T cell repertoires in COVID-19. Study as a whole: The United States, Italy and Spain provided the acute and convalescent COVID-19 samples. The analysed material was cDNA or gDNA that came from T cells, B-cell-depleted T cells, or PBMCs.

Original handling: Estimation of nucleated cell counts relied on the amplification of reference gene primers. Some clones are missing from TCRdb's copy, which holds only in-frame ones; the method was immunoSEQ multiplex PCR. V and J calls and clone size come straight from that table; D and trimming were deduced from the DNA. In the table there are fewer than 80,000 clones, 80% to 95% of which are singletons. The sequenced sample was peripheral blood. The TCR sequence derives from a human donor in a cohort sampled during active COVID-19.

The chain's CDR3 is CASRRGTQETQYF. The DNA of the CDR3 is TGTGCCAGCAGACGGGGGACCCAAGAGACCCAGTACTTC. The rearrangement joins TRBV28 to TRBJ2-5, with D tentatively TRBD2 (6 bases). V lost 6 bases to trimming and J lost 1 base, with 9 bases between them. CDR1 is MDHEN and CDR2 is SYDVKM in the germline V gene. The CDR3 totals 13 residues. Full variable domain (remainder filled in from reference TRBV28 and TRBJ2-5): DVKVTQSSRYLVKRTGEKVFLECVQDMDHENMFWYRQDPGLGLRLIYFSYDVKMKEKGDIPEGYSVSREKKERFSLILESASTNQTSMYLCASRRGTQETQYFGPGTRLLVL.